This T cell receptor beta chain was documented in a study of Graves' ophthalmopathy and Graves' hyperthyroidism. General study findings and limits: Classification of ophthalmopathy versus stable hyperthyroidism by a 13-signature model yielded around 90% sensitivity and roughly 81% specificity.

RNA served as the template for amplifying TCR beta CDR3 regions. The first-round RT-PCR employed HTBI primers together with the Qiagen OneStep RT-PCR kit. A multiplex PCR was then performed as the second round. TCRdb re-derived calls from the multiplex PCR reads in MiXCR, one entry per CDR3 protein. Of approximately 700,000 distinct CDR3 sequences listed, roughly 41% were seen once; the top ten hold 3% to 4%. This clonotype was detected ten times or more. Antigen specificity is unknown. CDR3 size: 16 residues. The V gene's germline CDR1 is SGHRS and CDR2 YFSETQ. V lost 4 bases, J lost 6 bases, and 14 bases stayed unmatched.

The chain is built from TRBV5-1 and TRBJ2-5, with 8 bases matching TRBD1. Input material: peripheral blood. This receptor was identified in an adult man with Graves' ophthalmopathy. The CDR3: CASSPEYGQGRQTQYF. In nucleotides, the CDR3 is TGCGCCAGCAGCCCCGAATATGGACAGGGAAGGCAGACCCAGTACTTC.